Listed below are T cell receptor beta chains from one sample, sequenced in a study of CD8 T cells in ankylosing spondylitis. One entry per CDR3 protein results from TCRdb running MiXCR on the 5' RACE reads. The table includes under 250,000 distinct CDR3 sequences, 30% to 40% detected once. Material: blood, either unsorted or a sorted T cell fraction (not recorded which). The receptors derive from a male donor with ankylosing spondylitis or in good health (not recorded which). Each CDR3 is given with its conserved first and last residue. The D gene is left open where the match is weak. Clone size is shown for a subset of rows, as once, few, many or a class of expanded clone.

NA,TRBV12-3/TRBV12-4,NA,TRBJ2-3,TGTGCCAGCAGTTTCCTGTCTTCGGGGGCGAGTACGCAGTATTTT,CASSFLSSGASTQYF
TRBD2,TRBV6-4,few,TRBJ2-2,TGTGCCAGCAGCCTAAGCGGGGGAGGCACCGGGGAGCTGTTTTTT,CASSLSGGGTGELFF
TRBD2,TRBV20-1,once,TRBJ2-5,TGCAGTGCCAGGGACTACCAACAAGAGACCCAGTACTTC,CSARDYQQETQYF
NA,TRBV12-3/TRBV12-4,NA,TRBJ2-7,TGTGCCAGCAGTTCTCGCGGGGTTATCTACGAGCAGTACTTC,CASSSRGVIYEQYF
NA,TRBV7-6,NA,TRBJ2-3,TGTGCCAGCAGCTTAGGTGCTGTTACTAGCACAGATACGCAGTATTTT,CASSLGAVTSTDTQYF
TRBD1,TRBV12-3/TRBV12-4,few,TRBJ1-5,TGTGCCAGCAGTCCCGGGGGACAGGGTCATCAGCCCCAGCATTTT,CASSPGGQGHQPQHF
NA,TRBV7-3,NA,TRBJ1-2,TGTGCCAGCAGCTTAACCGCGCAGGGAGGGGGCTACACCTTC,CASSLTAQGGGYTF
NA,TRBV20-1,NA,TRBJ2-3,TGCAGTGCTAGGCAGGGGGACTACACAGATACGCAGTATTTT,CSARQGDYTDTQYF
TRBD1,TRBV20-1,NA,TRBJ2-7,TGCAGTGCCAGGGGGACAGACTATTACGAGCAGTACTTC,CSARGTDYYEQYF
NA,TRBV29-1,few,TRBJ1-1,TGCAGCGTTGGGTGGTTAGCAGAAAGTGAAGACACTGAAGCTTTCTTT,CSVGWLAESEDTEAFF
NA,TRBV5-5,NA,TRBJ1-5,TGTGCCAGCAGCTTCAGTAGAGGGGATGGGCAGCCCCAGCATTTT,CASSFSRGDGQPQHF
TRBD1,TRBV12-3/TRBV12-4,NA,TRBJ1-5,TGTGCCAGCAGTTTTGGACAGGGGGGGAGGCCCCAGCATTTT,CASSFGQGGRPQHF
NA,TRBV28,NA,TRBJ1-2,TGTGCCAGCAGTTCCCTAGGACGGGGCTACACCTTC,CASSSLGRGYTF
NA,TRBV27,NA,TRBJ2-5,TGTGCCAGCAGTTCCATAGGGGGTGGCCAAGAGACCCAGTACTTC,CASSSIGGGQETQYF
TRBD2,TRBV4-1,NA,TRBJ2-1,TGCGCCAGCAGCCAAGAGGCTAGCGGGGGGGGGAATGAGCAGTTCTTC,CASSQEASGGGNEQFF
TRBD1,TRBV12-3/TRBV12-4,NA,TRBJ2-3,TGTGCCAGCACCCTGGACAGGGGGACAGATACGCAGTATTTT,CASTLDRGTDTQYF
TRBD1,TRBV6-1,few,TRBJ1-6,TGTGCCAGCAGTATAACGACAGGGGCTAATTCACCCCTCCACTTT,CASSITTGANSPLHF
TRBD2,TRBV5-5,NA,TRBJ2-1,TGTGCCAGCAGCAGGGGACTAGCGGGGGGGCTCAATGAGCAGTTCTTC,CASSRGLAGGLNEQFF
TRBD1,TRBV20-1,NA,TRBJ1-5,TGCAGTGCTAGAGAGACCCCCCCGGACAGGATTCTTTATAGCAATCAGCCCCAGCATTTT,CSARETPPDRILYSNQPQHF
NA,TRBV7-2,NA,TRBJ2-7,TGTGCCAGCAGCCTCACCGAGCAGTACTTC,CASSLTEQYF
TRBD1,TRBV6-1,NA,TRBJ1-5,TGTGCCAGCAGCCCACAGGGGGGACAGCCCCAGCATTTT,CASSPQGGQPQHF
NA,TRBV12-3/TRBV12-4,NA,TRBJ2-7,TGTGCCAGCAGCCCCGACACCGGGTCTCGGTACGAGCAGTACTTC,CASSPDTGSRYEQYF
TRBD1,TRBV2,NA,TRBJ2-2,TGTGCCAGCAGTGGACAGGGGAGGAACACCGGGGAGCTGTTTTTT,CASSGQGRNTGELFF
TRBD1,TRBV4-1,NA,TRBJ2-2,TGCGCCAGCAGCCACTTCCGGGACAGGGGATATACCGGGGAGCTGTTTTTT,CASSHFRDRGYTGELFF
TRBD2,TRBV7-9,few,TRBJ2-7,TGTGCCAGCGGACTAGCGAACTCCTACGAGCAGTACTTC,CASGLANSYEQYF
NA,TRBV4-1,NA,TRBJ1-5,TGCGCCAGCAGCCAAGTTTTGAACAGGGGCAATCAGCCCCAGCATTTT,CASSQVLNRGNQPQHF
TRBD2,TRBV5-8,NA,TRBJ2-3,TGTGCCAGCAGCTTGGTTTCCGGACTAGGTACAGATACGCAGTATTTT,CASSLVSGLGTDTQYF
NA,TRBV5-6,few,TRBJ2-2,TGTGCCAGCAGCTTGGTAAGGAGCTACGCGGACACCGGGGAGCTGTTTTTT,CASSLVRSYADTGELFF
TRBD1,TRBV5-1,NA,TRBJ1-3,TGCGCCAGCAGCGGGATAGGGGGCTTCTCTGGAAACACCATATATTTT,CASSGIGGFSGNTIYF
NA,TRBV3-1,few,TRBJ1-1,TGTGCCAGCAGCCAGGACCTGACAGGCCTCATGAACACTGAAGCTTTCTTT,CASSQDLTGLMNTEAFF
TRBD1,TRBV15,NA,TRBJ2-5,TGTGCCACCAGCGTGGGACAGTTTCAAGAGACCCAGTACTTC,CATSVGQFQETQYF
NA,TRBV20-1,few,TRBJ2-7,TGCAGTGCCGAGGTTTCCTACGAGCAGTACTTC,CSAEVSYEQYF
TRBD1,TRBV7-9,few,TRBJ2-7,TGTGCCAGCAGCCCCAGGACAGGGGTTTACGAGCAGTACTTC,CASSPRTGVYEQYF
TRBD1,TRBV20-1,few,TRBJ2-3,TGCAGTGCTCACGACAGGGGGGGCGATACGCAGTATTTT,CSAHDRGGDTQYF
TRBD2,TRBV29-1,NA,TRBJ2-1,TGCAGCGTTGGGCGGGTTCGGGGGGGGACGCAAGAGCAGTTCTTC,CSVGRVRGGTQEQFF
TRBD1,TRBV6-5,few,TRBJ1-5,TGTGCCAGCAGTTCGACCTGGGCAGGGGGATTACTTCAGCCCCAGCATTTT,CASSSTWAGGLLQPQHF
NA,TRBV27,NA,TRBJ2-5,TGTGCCAGCAGTACCCTAAAGGGGCAGTCGGGAGAGACCCAGTACTTC,CASSTLKGQSGETQYF
NA,TRBV4-2,NA,TRBJ1-5,TGTGCCAGCAGCCAAGATAACCAGGTGACTTATAGCAATCAGCCCCAGCATTTT,CASSQDNQVTYSNQPQHF
NA,TRBV2,NA,TRBJ1-3,TGTGCCAGCAGTGAAGGGTTCTCTGGAAACACCATATATTTT,CASSEGFSGNTIYF
NA,TRBV20-1,NA,TRBJ2-5,TGCAGTGCTGCGCCCTGGGTGGGAGAGACCCAGTACTTC,CSAAPWVGETQYF
TRBD2,TRBV5-5,NA,TRBJ2-3,TGTGCCAGCAGGACGACACTACTAGCGGGGGCACCAAGAGATACGCAGTATTTT,CASRTTLLAGAPRDTQYF
TRBD2,TRBV29-1,NA,TRBJ2-3,TGCAGCGTTGGAGGGGACCGGGGGGGACTAAAGAAACACACAGATACGCAGTATTTT,CSVGGDRGGLKKHTDTQYF
NA,TRBV9,few,TRBJ2-1,TGTGCCAGCAGCCCATGGACTACGTACAATGAGCAGTTCTTC,CASSPWTTYNEQFF
NA,TRBV20-1,once,TRBJ2-1,TGCAGTGCCCACGGAGGGCTACTAGGTCTGGCTGAGCAGTTCTTC,CSAHGGLLGLAEQFF
TRBD1,TRBV12-3/TRBV12-4,NA,TRBJ2-3,TGTGCCAGCAGTATGGGACAGGGGGCGCGAGATACGCAGTATTTT,CASSMGQGARDTQYF
TRBD1,TRBV20-1,NA,TRBJ2-7,TGCAGTGCTAGAATCCCCCCCGGGACAGGGGACTACGAGCAGTACTTC,CSARIPPGTGDYEQYF
TRBD1,TRBV5-4,NA,TRBJ2-1,TGTGCCAGCAGCCGGGACAGGGGAACCTACAATGAGCAGTTCTTC,CASSRDRGTYNEQFF
NA,TRBV7-9,NA,TRBJ2-7,TGTGCCAGCAGCTTAGTTTCTTGGGGAAGAAGGTACGAGCAGTACTTC,CASSLVSWGRRYEQYF
NA,TRBV6-1,NA,TRBJ1-2,TGTGCCAGCAGCCCCTATACTAACTATGGCTACACCTTC,CASSPYTNYGYTF
NA,TRBV29-1,many,TRBJ2-3,TGCAGCGTTGAAGTGGATACGCAGTATTTT,CSVEVDTQYF
NA,TRBV2,NA,TRBJ2-7,TGTGCCAGCTGCGGGGTTACCTACGAGCAGTACTTC,CASCGVTYEQYF
NA,TRBV5-1,NA,TRBJ2-1,TGCGCCAGCACCCCGAACTCGGGACCCCTTTGGAGTGAGCAGTTCTTC,CASTPNSGPLWSEQFF
NA,TRBV9,few,TRBJ2-7,TGTGCCAGCAGCGCAGGGCTCTGGGACGAGCAGTACTTC,CASSAGLWDEQYF
TRBD2,TRBV7-2,NA,TRBJ2-1,TGTGCCAGCAGGGTCGGCGGCGGGGGGAAGGCTGAGCAGTTCTTC,CASRVGGGGKAEQFF
TRBD2,TRBV20-1,few,TRBJ2-1,TGCAGTGCTAGAGCGGCCAGCGGGGGGGCGCATGAGCAGTTCTTC,CSARAASGGAHEQFF
NA,TRBV27,few,TRBJ1-2,TGTGCCAGCAGTTTGAGGGGGGCTTCGGTACTAAAGCTCGGCTACACCTTC,CASSLRGASVLKLGYTF
NA,TRBV5-1,few,TRBJ2-1,TGCGCCAGCAGCTTGGTCCGGGGCAGGGGTGAGCAGTTCTTC,CASSLVRGRGEQFF
TRBD1,TRBV15,NA,TRBJ2-3,TGTGCCACCAGCAGAACAGGGGATAGCACAGATACGCAGTATTTT,CATSRTGDSTDTQYF
TRBD1,TRBV5-1,few,TRBJ2-5,TGCGCCAGCAGCCCAACGACAGGGCAAGAGACCCAGTACTTC,CASSPTTGQETQYF